Below are 8 T cell receptor beta chains sequenced from a single sample in a study of shared clonotypes between healthy human individuals. The assay was immunoSEQ multiplex PCR, and TCRdb's table has in-frame clones only and misses some. The table records about 2,500,000 clones, around 94% of them present only once. The source material was naive CD4+ T cells sorted from blood. Subset described: CD45RA+ positively selected. The receptors shown here come from a man younger than 35 in good health.

As concerns this clone: At the DNA level, this CDR3 is encoded by other sequences in the same sample as well. The chain couples TRBV5-1 to TRBJ2-3; D ambiguous. V was shortened by 3 bases and J by 0 bases, with 5 bases between the two germline ends. Per germline, CDR1 SGHRS and CDR2 YFSETQ. The CDR3 is made up of 13 amino acids. The CDR3 is CASSSISTDTQYF. The CDR3 DNA reads TGCGCCAGCAGCTCTATTAGCACAGATACGCAGTATTTT.

The chain couples TRBV2 to TRBJ2-5, with TRBD2 matching over 13 bases. Trimming removed 7 bases from V and 1 base from J; junction bases left unmatched: 3. Germline values: CDR1 SNHLY, CDR2 FYNNEI. The CDR3 totals 15 residues. The CDR3: CASTGTSGVQETQYF. CDR3 bases: TGTGCCAGCACCGGGACTAGCGGGGTCCAAGAGACCCAGTACTTC.

The chain joins TRBV21-1 to TRBJ1-5; TRBD1 is the table's D call and was not checked against the DNA. TRBV21-1 is noted as a pseudogene. The CDR3 has 15 amino acids. Here the CDR3 DNA reads TGTGCCAGCAGCACACGGACATCAGGATGTCAGCCCCAGCATTTT. Translated: CASSTRTSGCQPQHF.

V gene TRBV25-1 combines with J gene TRBJ2-1; TRBD2 might be the D (6 bases). Per the germline V gene, CDR1 is MGHDK and CDR2 is SYGVNS. V was shortened by 4 bases and J by 4 bases, with 14 bases between the two germline ends. The CDR3 sequence is 15 residues long. In DNA, the CDR3 is TGTGCCAGCAGTGGAAGGGCGGGACGGTACAATGAGCAGTTCTTC. Translated, it gives CASSGRAGRYNEQFF.

This chain uses TRBV27 with TRBJ1-1; D gene ambiguous. Looked up from germline, CDR1 is MNHEY and CDR2 is SMNVEV (reference sequence). The V and J ends lost 2 bases and 1 base respectively, with 8 bases between them. CDR3 length: 14 amino acids. The CDR3 sequence is CASSLRRWNTEAFF. The DNA of the CDR3 is TGTGCCAGCAGTTTAAGGCGGTGGAACACTGAAGCTTTCTTT.

This clone was observed a single time. The chain recombines TRBV27 with TRBJ2-7, with TRBD1 identical over 8 bases. The ends lost 8 bases at V and 3 bases at J; junction bases unmatched: 12. This CDR3 comprises 15 residues. Germline CDR1 reads MNHEY; CDR2 reads SMNVEV (reference sequence). CDR3 bases: TGTGCCAGCCGCGCCGCGGCAGGGGGCCGCTACGAGCAGTACTTC. It is translated as CASRAAAGGRYEQYF.

This sequence joins TRBV18 and TRBJ2-7, with unresolved D. The CDR3 has 15 amino acids. Germline CDR1 KGHSH, CDR2 LQKENI. The V end lost 1 base, the J end lost 0 bases, and 10 bases lay between the germline ends. In nucleotides, the CDR3 is TGTGCCAGCTCACCACAGACGGGCAGCTCCTACGAGCAGTACTTC. The encoded protein is CASSPQTGSSYEQYF.

The V call is TRBV6-6, the J call TRBJ1-2, with D hard to call. The V end lost 0 bases, the J end lost 6 bases, and 14 bases lay between the germline ends. Germline CDR1 and CDR2: MNHNY and SVGAGI (reference sequence). This CDR3 is 15 amino acids long. The CDR3 DNA reads as TGTGCCAGCAGTTACTCAGTCGGCAAGCCCGATGGCTACACCTTC. The encoded protein is CASSYSVGKPDGYTF.